The rows below give T cell receptor beta chains drawn from one sample of a study of OX40 agonist ivuxolimab in advanced cancers. Profiled with immunoSEQ multiplex PCR; TCRdb holds only in-frame clones, not every one. The sample has more than 100,000 clones, approximately 94% seen once. The sequences come from CD4+ or CD8+ T cells sorted from blood, collected in a trial of the OX40 agonist ivuxolimab. The source of these receptors is an adult with an advanced solid tumor such as melanoma, head and neck, liver or kidney cancer. Both conserved end residues are trimmed from each CDR3. Fields, in order: CDR3 length, J gene, V gene, CDR3 protein.

cdr3_length: 12; j_call: TRBJ2-1; v_call: TRBV30; cdr3_aa: AWTIQLSVPEQF
cdr3_length: 11; j_call: TRBJ1-2; v_call: TRBV18; cdr3_aa: ASSPGTEYGYT
cdr3_length: 11; j_call: TRBJ2-7; v_call: TRBV5-4; cdr3_aa: ASSSDERYEQY
cdr3_length: 9; j_call: TRBJ2-7; v_call: TRBV20-1; cdr3_aa: SVGSPYEQY
cdr3_length: 13; j_call: TRBJ2-7; v_call: TRBV7-8; cdr3_aa: ASSPGASGLYEQY
cdr3_length: 13; j_call: TRBJ1-2; v_call: TRBV7-9; cdr3_aa: ASSLDRDFNYGYT
cdr3_length: 12; j_call: TRBJ2-5; v_call: TRBV9; cdr3_aa: ASSVGRRQETQY
cdr3_length: 13; j_call: TRBJ2-3; v_call: TRBV4-3; cdr3_aa: ASSLKRGGEDTQY
cdr3_length: 11; j_call: TRBJ2-3; v_call: TRBV30; cdr3_aa: AWVARSTDTQY
cdr3_length: 13; j_call: TRBJ1-4; v_call: TRBV7-2; cdr3_aa: ASSSDRGLGEKLF
cdr3_length: 14; j_call: .; v_call: TRBV27; cdr3_aa: ASSLRPGQKPYEQY
cdr3_length: 14; j_call: TRBJ1-1; v_call: TRBV11-3; cdr3_aa: ASSLVPGPLNTEAF
cdr3_length: 15; j_call: TRBJ1-5; v_call: TRBV18; cdr3_aa: ASSSVTGGDSNQPQH
cdr3_length: 13; j_call: TRBJ2-1; v_call: TRBV6-5; cdr3_aa: ASRGGLSSYNEQF
cdr3_length: 11; j_call: TRBJ2-7; v_call: TRBV28; cdr3_aa: ATGTPARDEQY
cdr3_length: 12; j_call: TRBJ2-5; v_call: TRBV29-1; cdr3_aa: SVEATDYGETQY
cdr3_length: 15; j_call: TRBJ2-4; v_call: TRBV4-2; cdr3_aa: ASSQDPPTSAKNIQY
cdr3_length: 12; j_call: TRBJ2-7; v_call: TRBV5-6; cdr3_aa: ASSTAGGGYEQY